This is a list of T cell receptor beta chains from one sample in a study of T-cell memory formation after mild COVID-19. MiXCR, run by TCRdb on the 5' RACE reads, gives a single entry per CDR3 protein. The sample holds some 300,000 distinct CDR3 sequences, 20% to 25% seen once. Input material: PBMCs or a T cell subset sorted from them (not recorded which). These receptors originate from a man aged 18-30 years who had mild COVID-19 (a few samples of this study predate the infection). Cell type and time point are not known. Each CDR3 is given with its conserved first and last residue. The order of the fields is D gene, clone size, V gene, J gene, CDR3 protein, CDR3 DNA. D genes are given only for firm matches. Part of the rows lack a size; the others show once, few, many or a class for expanded clones.

D gene: TRBD1; clone size: few; V gene: TRBV5-1; J gene: TRBJ1-2; CDR3 protein: CASSADREYGYTF; CDR3 DNA: TGCGCCAGCAGCGCGGACAGGGAATATGGCTACACCTTC
D gene: TRBD2; clone size: few; V gene: TRBV9; J gene: TRBJ2-3; CDR3 protein: CASSHGLGGGTDTQYF; CDR3 DNA: TGTGCCAGCAGCCACGGTTTGGGGGGGGGCACAGATACGCAGTATTTT
D gene: NA; clone size: NA; V gene: TRBV6-2/TRBV6-3; J gene: TRBJ1-6; CDR3 protein: CASTTPSPLHF; CDR3 DNA: TGTGCCAGCACCACGCCCTCACCCCTCCACTTT
D gene: NA; clone size: NA; V gene: TRBV6-5; J gene: TRBJ2-3; CDR3 protein: CASSYSWGGPRTDTQYF; CDR3 DNA: TGTGCCAGCAGTTACTCTTGGGGGGGGCCTCGCACAGATACGCAGTATTTT
D gene: NA; clone size: NA; V gene: TRBV20-1; J gene: TRBJ2-1; CDR3 protein: CSARTGRLFLGEQFF; CDR3 DNA: TGCAGTGCTAGAACAGGGAGGTTGTTTTTGGGTGAGCAGTTCTTC
D gene: NA; clone size: NA; V gene: TRBV12-3/TRBV12-4; J gene: TRBJ1-3; CDR3 protein: CASAPGAGNTIYF; CDR3 DNA: TGTGCCAGCGCCCCAGGGGCGGGAAACACCATATATTTT
D gene: NA; clone size: NA; V gene: TRBV27; J gene: TRBJ1-2; CDR3 protein: CASSYRQTYGYTF; CDR3 DNA: TGTGCCAGCAGTTATCGACAGACCTATGGCTACACCTTC
D gene: NA; clone size: many; V gene: TRBV6-2/TRBV6-3; J gene: TRBJ1-1; CDR3 protein: CASITEPNTEAFF; CDR3 DNA: TGTGCCAGCATAACAGAACCGAACACTGAAGCTTTCTTT
D gene: NA; clone size: few; V gene: TRBV11-2; J gene: TRBJ1-2; CDR3 protein: CASSLTLRGYTF; CDR3 DNA: TGTGCCAGCAGCTTAACGTTGCGGGGCTACACCTTC
D gene: NA; clone size: many; V gene: TRBV6-5; J gene: TRBJ1-1; CDR3 protein: CASSRQRTEAFF; CDR3 DNA: TGTGCCAGCAGTCGACAGAGAACTGAAGCTTTCTTT
D gene: TRBD2; clone size: few; V gene: TRBV7-2; J gene: TRBJ2-5; CDR3 protein: CASSFLGGGETQYF; CDR3 DNA: TGTGCCAGCAGCTTCCTGGGCGGGGGGGAGACCCAGTACTTC
D gene: TRBD1; clone size: few; V gene: TRBV6-5; J gene: TRBJ2-1; CDR3 protein: CASSYATGVYNEQFF; CDR3 DNA: TGTGCCAGCAGTTACGCGACAGGGGTCTACAATGAGCAGTTCTTC
D gene: NA; clone size: few; V gene: TRBV12-3/TRBV12-4; J gene: TRBJ2-1; CDR3 protein: CASSQGKQFF; CDR3 DNA: TGTGCCAGCAGTCAAGGCAAGCAGTTCTTC
D gene: TRBD2; clone size: once; V gene: TRBV7-6; J gene: TRBJ2-1; CDR3 protein: CASSLGTSRSSYNEQFF; CDR3 DNA: TGTGCCAGCAGCCTCGGGACTAGCCGAAGCTCCTACAATGAGCAGTTCTTC
D gene: TRBD1; clone size: many; V gene: TRBV18; J gene: TRBJ1-5; CDR3 protein: CASSPDRGKNQPQHF; CDR3 DNA: TGTGCCAGCTCACCGGACAGGGGGAAGAATCAGCCCCAGCATTTT
D gene: TRBD1; clone size: NA; V gene: TRBV4-1; J gene: TRBJ1-3; CDR3 protein: CASSRGQGAIGNTIYF; CDR3 DNA: TGCGCCAGCAGCCGTGGACAGGGGGCAATTGGAAACACCATATATTTT
D gene: NA; clone size: few; V gene: TRBV12-3/TRBV12-4; J gene: TRBJ2-5; CDR3 protein: CASSFRSPPQETQYF; CDR3 DNA: TGTGCCAGCAGTTTCCGGTCACCCCCCCAAGAGACCCAGTACTTC
D gene: NA; clone size: NA; V gene: TRBV18; J gene: TRBJ2-1; CDR3 protein: CASSAESSYNEQFF; CDR3 DNA: TGTGCCAGCTCGGCGGAGAGCTCCTACAATGAGCAGTTCTTC
D gene: NA; clone size: few; V gene: TRBV28; J gene: TRBJ2-2; CDR3 protein: CASSDRGELFF; CDR3 DNA: TGTGCCAGCAGCGACAGAGGGGAGCTGTTTTTT
D gene: NA; clone size: few; V gene: TRBV3-1; J gene: TRBJ2-4; CDR3 protein: CASSQDQMNIQYF; CDR3 DNA: TGTGCCAGCAGCCAAGATCAGATGAACATTCAGTACTTC
D gene: NA; clone size: NA; V gene: TRBV18; J gene: TRBJ2-2; CDR3 protein: CASSPRLAGSGELFF; CDR3 DNA: TGTGCCAGCTCACCCCGGCTTGCAGGAAGCGGGGAGCTGTTTTTT
D gene: NA; clone size: few; V gene: TRBV12-3/TRBV12-4; J gene: TRBJ2-1; CDR3 protein: CASRMSGRSYNEQFF; CDR3 DNA: TGTGCCAGCAGGATGAGCGGGCGCTCCTACAATGAGCAGTTCTTC
D gene: TRBD1; clone size: NA; V gene: TRBV29-1; J gene: TRBJ1-2; CDR3 protein: CSVEDRGSDGYTF; CDR3 DNA: TGCAGCGTGGAGGACAGGGGTTCGGATGGCTACACCTTC
D gene: NA; clone size: few; V gene: TRBV7-8; J gene: TRBJ1-1; CDR3 protein: CASSSRNGGAGAFF; CDR3 DNA: TGTGCCAGCAGCTCCCGGAATGGGGGGGCCGGAGCTTTCTTT
D gene: TRBD2; clone size: few; V gene: TRBV5-5; J gene: TRBJ2-5; CDR3 protein: CASSWAPLGLADIRETQYF; CDR3 DNA: TGTGCCAGCAGCTGGGCTCCACTGGGGCTAGCGGACATCCGAGAGACCCAGTACTTC
D gene: NA; clone size: NA; V gene: TRBV4-3; J gene: TRBJ1-5; CDR3 protein: CASSQERGNQPQHF; CDR3 DNA: TGCGCCAGCAGCCAAGAGAGGGGGAATCAGCCCCAGCATTTT
D gene: TRBD1; clone size: few; V gene: TRBV10-3; J gene: TRBJ1-5; CDR3 protein: CAIKGQDHQPQHF; CDR3 DNA: TGTGCCATCAAGGGACAGGATCATCAGCCCCAGCATTTT
D gene: NA; clone size: few; V gene: TRBV7-6; J gene: TRBJ1-5; CDR3 protein: CASSLGQRSNQPQHF; CDR3 DNA: TGTGCCAGCAGCTTGGGGCAGAGGAGCAATCAGCCCCAGCATTTT
D gene: NA; clone size: many; V gene: TRBV6-2/TRBV6-3; J gene: TRBJ2-5; CDR3 protein: CASSYGRGLRETQYF; CDR3 DNA: TGTGCCAGCAGTTACGGACGGGGTTTGAGGGAGACCCAGTACTTC
D gene: TRBD1; clone size: NA; V gene: TRBV25-1; J gene: TRBJ1-1; CDR3 protein: CASSEEGAMNTEAFF; CDR3 DNA: TGTGCCAGCAGTGAAGAGGGGGCGATGAACACTGAAGCTTTCTTT
D gene: NA; clone size: once; V gene: TRBV19; J gene: TRBJ1-1; CDR3 protein: CASSKDGSTEAFF; CDR3 DNA: TGTGCCAGTAGTAAGGATGGGAGCACTGAAGCTTTCTTT